The 3 T cell receptor beta chains below all came from one sample that was sequenced in a study of control samples from healthy donors and cancer patients. Sequencing used immunoSEQ multiplex PCR; TCRdb keeps in-frame clones, though not all of them. The sample lists 150,000 to 200,000 clones, approximately 92% seen once, with more than 1.1% in the top ten. The sequencing sample was made of blood. Receptors were obtained from a man between 18 and 29 years old in good health.

The rearrangement uses TRBV30 and TRBJ1-5; 8 bases are shared with TRBD1. The trim removed 1 base at V and 3 bases at J, leaving 8 bases unmatched. CDR1 GTSNPN and CDR2 SVGIG come from the germline V gene (reference sequence). There are 16 residues in the CDR3. CDR3 amino acids: CAWSASDRGTNQPQHF. Written as DNA, the CDR3 is TGTGCCTGGAGTGCGTCTGACAGGGGCACCAATCAGCCCCAGCATTTT. Drawing the rest from reference TRBV30 and TRBJ1-5, the complete variable domain is SQTIHQWPATLVQPVGSPLSLECTVEGTSNPNLYWYRQAAGRGLQLLFYSVGIGQISSEVPQNLSASRPQDRQFILSSKKLLLSDSGFYLCAWSASDRGTNQPQHFGDGTRLSIL.

The V gene is TRBV7-2, the J gene TRBJ2-7, with D maybe TRBD1 (6 bases). The V gene's germline CDR1 is SGHTA and CDR2 FQGNSA. The CDR3 is 13 amino acids. V was cut by 4 bases and J by 4 bases, with 11 bases left in between. CDR3 region: CASSSDRRYEQYF. CDR3 in DNA: TGTGCCAGCAGCTCAGACAGGAGATACGAGCAGTACTTC.

The chain links TRBV15 to TRBJ1-2; a weak D match, TRBD1 (6 bases). Germline V gives CDR1 LNHNV, CDR2 YYDKDF (reference sequence). The CDR3 runs 14 residues. Trimming pared 1 base from V and 6 bases from J, leaving 12 bases between. CDR3 amino acids: CATSRVQGGNGYTF. The CDR3 DNA reads TGTGCCACCAGCAGAGTACAGGGAGGTAATGGCTACACCTTC. The full variable domain, its missing parts supplied by reference TRBV15 and TRBJ1-2, is DAMVIQNPRYQVTQFGKPVTLSCSQTLNHNVMYWYQQKSSQAPKLLFHYYDKDFNNEADTPDNFQSRRPNTSFCFLDIRSPGLGDTAMYLCATSRVQGGNGYTFGSGTRLTVV.